Presented here are 8 T cell receptor beta chains from one specimen sequenced in a study of blood T cell repertoires in COVID-19. Assay used: immunoSEQ multiplex PCR; TCRdb lists only in-frame clones, some missing. The top ten clones hold over 2% of a sample with about 200,000 clones, just over 85% of them seen once. The specimen sequenced was peripheral blood. The receptor set was obtained from a man aged 25-45 years who had recovered from COVID-19.

The rearrangement uses TRBV7-9 and TRBJ1-2, with 12 bases matching TRBD1. Trimming removed 1 base from V and 4 bases from J; junction bases left unmatched: 7. Germline CDR1 and CDR2: SEHNR and FQNEAQ (reference sequence). The CDR3 extends over 17 amino acids. The CDR3 loop reads CASSLEGTGGSVYGYTF. The CDR3 bases are TGTGCCAGCAGCTTAGAGGGGACAGGGGGCTCCGTCTATGGCTACACCTTC.

This clone was observed a handful of times. This rearrangement joins TRBV5-1 to TRBJ2-1; 10 bases map to TRBD2. CDR3 length: 14 amino acids. Germline CDR1 and CDR2: SGHRS and YFSETQ. V shed 4 bases and J 6 bases; nucleotides not matched to a gene: 4. For the CDR3, the DNA is TGCGCCAGCAGCAGCGGGGGGGCCGGCAATGAGCAGTTCTTC. This codes for CASSSGGAGNEQFF.

This clone was seen once. The chain employs TRBV10-2 and TRBJ2-5, with 12 bases lining up with TRBD2. V was clipped by 3 bases and J by 11 bases; unmatched bases: 10. The CDR3 spans 15 residues. Germline CDR1 and CDR2: WSHSY and SAAADI. The CDR3 is CASSDTGTSGRSQYF. The CDR3 DNA follows: TGCGCCAGCAGTGATACCGGGACTAGCGGGCGCTCGCAGTACTTC.

The V gene is TRBV15, the J gene TRBJ2-1, with 8 bases matching TRBD2. V lost 6 bases to trimming and J lost 1 base; unmatched junction nucleotides: 2. Germline V gene lookup returns CDR1 LNHNV and CDR2 YYDKDF (reference sequence). The CDR3 length is 14 residues. The CDR3 DNA follows: TGTGCCACCAGAATAGCGGGGTCCTACAATGAGCAGTTCTTC. Translation gives CATRIAGSYNEQFF. The entire variable domain, with the rest obtained from reference TRBV15 and TRBJ2-1, is as follows: DAMVIQNPRYQVTQFGKPVTLSCSQTLNHNVMYWYQQKSSQAPKLLFHYYDKDFNNEADTPDNFQSRRPNTSFCFLDIRSPGLGDTAMYLCATRIAGSYNEQFFGPGTRLTVL.

The gene calls are TRBV5-4 and TRBJ1-2, with TRBD1 as a possible D gene (6 bases). Germline values: CDR1 SGHNT, CDR2 YYREEE (reference sequence). This CDR3 contains 18 residues. V lost 3 bases and J lost 2, with 23 bases in between. The DNA of the CDR3 is TGTGCCAGCAGCTCATTCACCTCCTCCGGGACAACAAACTATGGCTACACCTTC. It specifies CASSSFTSSGTTNYGYTF.

This clone was counted once. Other DNA sequences from this sample encode an identical CDR3 as well. V usage is TRBV6-5 and J usage is TRBJ1-1; D remains unclear. V gave up 8 bases and J gave up 3 bases, with 10 bases separating them. CDR3 size: 12 residues. Germline V gene sequence: CDR1 MNHEY, CDR2 SVGAGI. CDR3 residues: CASSLGDTEAFF. Here the CDR3 DNA reads TGTGCCAGCTCACTCGGGGACACTGAAGCTTTCTTT.

The V call is TRBV27, the J call TRBJ1-5; a possible D gene is TRBD1 (5 bases). The CDR3 length is 14 residues. V was cut by 4 bases and J by 1 base, with 8 bases left in between. Germline CDR1 reads MNHEY; CDR2 reads SMNVEV (reference sequence). The chain's CDR3 is CASSSGESNQPQHF. In DNA, the CDR3 is TGTGCCAGCAGTTCGGGGGAGAGCAATCAGCCCCAGCATTTT.

The V gene is TRBV6-5, the J gene TRBJ2-1; TRBD2 matches 10 bases. There are 15 residues in the CDR3. The V segment lost 3 bases and the J segment 8 bases; nucleotides outside the gene matches: 7. The germline V gene has CDR1 MNHEY and CDR2 SVGAGI. CDR3 sequence: CASSYSAGGQDEQFF. For the CDR3, the DNA is TGTGCCAGCAGTTATTCAGCGGGGGGGCAGGATGAGCAGTTCTTC.